The present TCR beta chain was sequenced within a study of glioma-infiltrating T cells after dendritic cell vaccination. Method: immunoSEQ multiplex PCR; TCRdb's copy keeps in-frame clones and lacks some. The sample yields roughly 51,000 clones, 85% seen once. V was trimmed by 0 bases and J by 6 bases, leaving 15 bases between them. The CDR3 runs to 16 residues. Germline CDR1 MGHRA, CDR2 YSYEKL. The rearrangement uses TRBV4-1 and TRBJ1-5; maybe TRBD1 (6 bases). The input for sequencing was blood, taken before dendritic cell vaccination. The source is a human donor with glioblastoma. For the CDR3, the DNA is TGCGCCAGCAGCCAAGAAGTCGGAGGGGGGGGTCAGCCCCAGCATTTT. Translation gives CASSQEVGGGGQPQHF.